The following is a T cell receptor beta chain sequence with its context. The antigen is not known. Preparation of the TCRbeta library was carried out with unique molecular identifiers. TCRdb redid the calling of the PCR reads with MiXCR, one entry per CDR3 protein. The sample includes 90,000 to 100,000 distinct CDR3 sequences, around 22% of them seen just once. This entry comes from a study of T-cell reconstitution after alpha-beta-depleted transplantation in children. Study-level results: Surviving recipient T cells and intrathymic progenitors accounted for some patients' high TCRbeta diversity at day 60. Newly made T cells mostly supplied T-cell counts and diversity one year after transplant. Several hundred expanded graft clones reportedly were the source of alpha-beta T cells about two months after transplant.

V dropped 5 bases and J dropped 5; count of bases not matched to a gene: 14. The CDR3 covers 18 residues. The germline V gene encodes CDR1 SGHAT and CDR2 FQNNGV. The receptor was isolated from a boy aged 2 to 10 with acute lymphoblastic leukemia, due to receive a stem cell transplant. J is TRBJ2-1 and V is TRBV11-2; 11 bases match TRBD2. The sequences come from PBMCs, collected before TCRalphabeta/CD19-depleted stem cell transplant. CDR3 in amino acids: CASSEAGTSGGLNNEQFF. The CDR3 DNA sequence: TGTGCCAGCAGCGAAGCCGGGACTAGCGGAGGGCTTAACAATGAGCAGTTCTTC.